The sequence of this TCR beta chain was determined in a study of CD8 T cells in ankylosing spondylitis. Whole-study results and caveats: In ankylosing spondylitis patients, matched synovial fluid reportedly showed significant enrichment of disease-linked clones. Seemingly distinctive of ankylosing spondylitis blood was a TCR beta motif formed by eight highly homologous variants. Several of the motif variants were reported before in synovial fluid and blood from reactive arthritis.

The CDR3 sequence is 15 residues long. V lost 0 bases and J 3 bases, leaving 12 bases between the germline ends. The germline gives CDR1 DFQATT, CDR2 SNEGSKA (reference sequence). For this clonotype: Its antigen is unidentified.

Making use of molecular barcodes, quantitative 5'-RACE generated TCR beta libraries. One entry per CDR3 protein, called by TCRdb with MiXCR from the 5' RACE reads. The table lists 200,000 to 300,000 distinct CDR3 sequences, 20% to 30% of them singletons, with over 0.55% in the top ten. The sample comprised blood, either unsorted or a sorted T cell fraction (not recorded which). The chain combines TRBV20-1 with TRBJ2-1, with D possibly being TRBD2 (5 bases). This receptor was obtained from a male donor with ankylosing spondylitis or in good health (not recorded which). This CDR3 is CSARDLKRNYNEQFF. In DNA, the CDR3 is TGCAGTGCTAGAGATCTGAAGCGGAACTACAATGAGCAGTTCTTC.